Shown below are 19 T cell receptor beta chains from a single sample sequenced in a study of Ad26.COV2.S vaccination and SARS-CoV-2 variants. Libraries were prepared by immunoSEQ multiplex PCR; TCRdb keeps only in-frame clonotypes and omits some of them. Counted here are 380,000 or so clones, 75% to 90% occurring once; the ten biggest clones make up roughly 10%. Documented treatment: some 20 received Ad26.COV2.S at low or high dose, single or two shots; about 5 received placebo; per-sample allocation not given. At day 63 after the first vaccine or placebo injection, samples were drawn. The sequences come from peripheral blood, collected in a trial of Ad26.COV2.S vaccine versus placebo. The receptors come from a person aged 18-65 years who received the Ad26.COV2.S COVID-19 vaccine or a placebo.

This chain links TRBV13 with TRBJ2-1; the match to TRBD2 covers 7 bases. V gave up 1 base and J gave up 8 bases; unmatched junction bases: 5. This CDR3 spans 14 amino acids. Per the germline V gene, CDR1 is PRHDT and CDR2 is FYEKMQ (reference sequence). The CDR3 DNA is TGTGCCAGCAGCTTAGAAGCGGGGCTTTATGAGCAGTTCTTC. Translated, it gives CASSLEAGLYEQFF.

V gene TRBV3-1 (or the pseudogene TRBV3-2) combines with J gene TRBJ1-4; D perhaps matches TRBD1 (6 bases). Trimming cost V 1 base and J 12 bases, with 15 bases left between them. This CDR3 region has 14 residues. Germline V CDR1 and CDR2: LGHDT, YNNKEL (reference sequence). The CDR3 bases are TGTGCCAGCAGCCAAGGTGGGGGCGGGCTGGAACTGTTTTTT. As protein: CASSQGGGGLELFF.

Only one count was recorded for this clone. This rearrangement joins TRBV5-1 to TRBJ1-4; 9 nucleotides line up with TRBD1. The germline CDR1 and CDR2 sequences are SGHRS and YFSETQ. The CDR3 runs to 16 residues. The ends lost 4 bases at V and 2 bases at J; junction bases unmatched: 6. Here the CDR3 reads CASSKQGATTNEKLFF. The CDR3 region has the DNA TGCGCCAGCAGCAAACAGGGGGCCACCACTAATGAAAAACTGTTTTTT.

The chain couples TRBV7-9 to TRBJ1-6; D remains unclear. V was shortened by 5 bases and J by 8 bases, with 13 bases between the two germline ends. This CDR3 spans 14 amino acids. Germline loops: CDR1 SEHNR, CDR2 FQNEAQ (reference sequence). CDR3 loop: CASSPRREDSPLHF. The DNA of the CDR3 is TGTGCCAGCAGCCCCCGGCGGGAAGATTCACCCCTCCACTTT.

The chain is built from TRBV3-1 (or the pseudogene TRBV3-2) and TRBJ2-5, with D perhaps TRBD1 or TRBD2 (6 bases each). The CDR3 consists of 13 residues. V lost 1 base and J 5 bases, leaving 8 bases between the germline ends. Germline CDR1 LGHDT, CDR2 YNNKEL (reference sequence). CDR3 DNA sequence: TGTGCCAGCAGCCAAGGGGGGGCCGAGACCCAGTACTTC. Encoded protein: CASSQGGAETQYF.

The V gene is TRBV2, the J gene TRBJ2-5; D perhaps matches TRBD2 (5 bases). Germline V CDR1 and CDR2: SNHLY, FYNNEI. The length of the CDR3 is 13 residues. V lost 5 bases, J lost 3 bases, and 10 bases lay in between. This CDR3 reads CASSKSGKETQYF. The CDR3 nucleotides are TGTGCCAGCAGTAAATCCGGGAAAGAGACCCAGTACTTC.

This CDR3 is CASSLTTGRTSNEQFF. For the CDR3, the DNA is TGTGCCAGCAGCTTAACGACCGGGAGGACCAGCAATGAGCAGTTCTTC. The chain is built from TRBV7-8 and TRBJ2-1; 7 nucleotides align to TRBD2. Per the germline V gene, CDR1 is SGHVS and CDR2 is FQNEAQ. The CDR3 is made up of 16 amino acids. Losses at the gene ends were 2 bases for V and 6 bases for J; bases not matched to a gene: 10.

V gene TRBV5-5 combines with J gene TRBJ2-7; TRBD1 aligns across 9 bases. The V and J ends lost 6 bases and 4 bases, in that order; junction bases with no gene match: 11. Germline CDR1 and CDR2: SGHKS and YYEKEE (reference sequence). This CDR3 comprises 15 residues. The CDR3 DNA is TGTGCCAGCACCAATCAGGGACAGGGTTTTTACGAGCAGTACTTC. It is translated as CASTNQGQGFYEQYF.

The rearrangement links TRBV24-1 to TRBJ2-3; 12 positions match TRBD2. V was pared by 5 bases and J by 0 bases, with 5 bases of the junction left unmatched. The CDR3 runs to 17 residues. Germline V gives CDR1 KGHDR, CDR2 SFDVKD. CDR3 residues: CATSAPSGRASTDTQYF. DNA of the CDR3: TGTGCCACCAGTGCCCCTAGCGGGAGGGCCAGCACAGATACGCAGTATTTT.

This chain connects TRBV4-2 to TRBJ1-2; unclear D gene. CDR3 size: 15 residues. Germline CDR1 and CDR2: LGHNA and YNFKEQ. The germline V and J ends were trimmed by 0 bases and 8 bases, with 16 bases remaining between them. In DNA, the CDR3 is TGTGCCAGCAGCCAAGATGGACGCATCCAGCAGGGCTACACCTTC. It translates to CASSQDGRIQQGYTF.

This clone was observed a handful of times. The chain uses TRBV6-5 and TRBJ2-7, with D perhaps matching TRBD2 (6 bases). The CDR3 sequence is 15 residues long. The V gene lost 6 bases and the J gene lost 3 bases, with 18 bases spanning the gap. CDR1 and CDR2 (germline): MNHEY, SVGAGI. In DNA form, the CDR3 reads TGTGCCAGCAGCCCGAGTCACGGGGGAATCTACGAGCAGTACTTC. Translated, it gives CASSPSHGGIYEQYF.

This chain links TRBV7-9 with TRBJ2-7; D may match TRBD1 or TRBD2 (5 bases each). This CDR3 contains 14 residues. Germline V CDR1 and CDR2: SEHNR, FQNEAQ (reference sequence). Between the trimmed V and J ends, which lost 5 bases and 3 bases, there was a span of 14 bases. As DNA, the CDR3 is TGTGCCAGCAGCCCCGGGACGGCTGTCTACGAGCAGTACTTC. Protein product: CASSPGTAVYEQYF.

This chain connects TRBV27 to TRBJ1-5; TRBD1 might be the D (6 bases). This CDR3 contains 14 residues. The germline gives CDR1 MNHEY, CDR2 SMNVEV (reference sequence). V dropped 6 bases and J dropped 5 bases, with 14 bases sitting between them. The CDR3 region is CASSKMDRDQPQHF. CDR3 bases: TGTGCCAGCAGCAAGATGGACAGAGATCAGCCCCAGCATTTT.

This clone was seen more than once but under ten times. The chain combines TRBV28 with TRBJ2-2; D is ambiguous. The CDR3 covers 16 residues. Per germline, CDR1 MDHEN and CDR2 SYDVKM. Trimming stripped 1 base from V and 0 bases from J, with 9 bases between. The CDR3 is CASSLSAGANTGELFF. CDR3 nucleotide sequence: TGTGCCAGCAGTTTATCGGCTGGGGCGAACACCGGGGAGCTGTTTTTT.

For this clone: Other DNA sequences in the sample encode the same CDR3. CDR3 loop: CASSPGQGNYEQYF. For the CDR3, the DNA is TGTGCCAGCAGTCCCGGACAGGGAAACTACGAGCAGTACTTC. This chain uses TRBV7-9 with TRBJ2-7; TRBD1 matches at 8 bases. Germline V CDR1 and CDR2: SEHNR, FQNEAQ (reference sequence). The length of the CDR3 is 14 residues. V lost 6 bases to trimming and J lost 3 bases; unmatched junction nucleotides: 7.

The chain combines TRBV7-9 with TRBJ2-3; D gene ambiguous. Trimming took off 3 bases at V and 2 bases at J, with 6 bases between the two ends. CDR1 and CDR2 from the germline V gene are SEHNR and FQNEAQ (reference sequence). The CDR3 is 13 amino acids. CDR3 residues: CASSFPNTDTQYF. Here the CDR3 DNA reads TGTGCCAGCAGCTTCCCCAACACAGATACGCAGTATTTT.

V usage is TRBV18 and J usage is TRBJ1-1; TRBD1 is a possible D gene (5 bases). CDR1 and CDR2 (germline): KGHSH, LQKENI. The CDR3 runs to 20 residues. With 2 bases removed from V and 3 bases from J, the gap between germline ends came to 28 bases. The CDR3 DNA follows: TGTGCCAGCTCACCAAACTTACAACTGTTTTGGGGGGGGAGGGACACTGAAGCTTTCTTT. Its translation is CASSPNLQLFWGGRDTEAFF.

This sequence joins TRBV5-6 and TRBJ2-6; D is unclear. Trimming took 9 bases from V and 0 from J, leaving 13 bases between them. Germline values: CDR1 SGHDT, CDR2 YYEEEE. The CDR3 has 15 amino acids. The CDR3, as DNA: TGTGCCACCGTTAAACAGAGCTCTGGGGCCAACGTCCTGACTTTC. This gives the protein CATVKQSSGANVLTF. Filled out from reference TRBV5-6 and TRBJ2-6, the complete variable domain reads DAGVTQSPTHLIKTRGQQVTLRCSPKSGHDTVSWYQQALGQGPQFIFQYYEEEERQRGNFPDRFSGHQFPNYSSELNVNALLLGDSALYLCATVKQSSGANVLTFGAGSRLTVL.

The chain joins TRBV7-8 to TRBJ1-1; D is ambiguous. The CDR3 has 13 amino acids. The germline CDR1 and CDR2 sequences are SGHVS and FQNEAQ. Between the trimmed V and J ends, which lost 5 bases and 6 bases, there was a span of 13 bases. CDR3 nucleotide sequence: TGTGCCAGCAGCCGTTCTCAGCAAGCTGAAGCTTTCTTT. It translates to CASSRSQQAEAFF.